What follows are 26 T cell receptor beta chains derived from one specimen sequenced in a study of CD8 T cells in ankylosing spondylitis. TCRdb redid the calling of the 5' RACE reads with MiXCR, one entry per CDR3 protein. The data hold approximately 200,000 distinct CDR3 sequences, with roughly 13% observed a single time. The sample taken for sequencing was blood, either unsorted or a sorted T cell fraction (not recorded which). All receptors come from a male donor with ankylosing spondylitis or in good health (not recorded which).

The chain uses TRBV6-1 and TRBJ1-2; a weak D match, TRBD1 (6 bases). The CDR3 sequence is 13 residues long. Germline-derived CDR1 and CDR2 are MNHNS and SASEGT. Trimming took 4 bases from V and 6 from J, leaving 12 bases between them. Here the CDR3 reads CASSAGGADGYTF. The CDR3 bases are TGTGCCAGCAGTGCTGGGGGGGCGGATGGCTACACCTTC.

There are many counts of this clonotype. The V and J genes are TRBV5-1 and TRBJ2-1; D uncertain. Germline-derived CDR1 and CDR2 are SGHRS and YFSETQ. Trimming left V 2 bases short and J 5 bases short, with 5 bases between. The CDR3 runs 12 residues. The DNA for the CDR3 is TGCGCCAGCAGCTTTACAGACAATGAGCAGTTCTTC. Its translation is CASSFTDNEQFF.

In its sample, this clonotype was seen a few times. The chain couples TRBV24-1 to TRBJ2-1, with D perhaps being TRBD1 or TRBD2 (6 bases each). CDR3 length: 18 residues. Germline CDR1 reads KGHDR; CDR2 reads SFDVKD. The V gene lost 3 bases and the J gene lost 2 bases, with 19 bases spanning the gap. CDR3 sequence reads: CATSDGRMGASPYNEQFF. The DNA for the CDR3 is TGTGCCACCAGTGATGGGAGGATGGGGGCGTCTCCCTACAATGAGCAGTTCTTC.

The chain is built from TRBV2 and TRBJ2-7; D call uncertain. V lost 1 base to trimming and J lost 6 bases, with 4 bases between them. This CDR3 contains 11 residues. Germline assignment: CDR1 SNHLY and CDR2 FYNNEI. The CDR3 DNA reads TGTGCCAGCAGTGAAGTAGGCGAGCAGTACTTC. Translating it yields CASSEVGEQYF.

The chain recombines TRBV7-2 with TRBJ2-1; 12 nucleotides align to TRBD2. The CDR3 runs 15 residues. Germline CDR1 and CDR2: SGHTA and FQGNSA. The junction had 15 bases not matched to a gene; V was cut back by 5 bases and J by 16 bases. In DNA, the CDR3 is TGTGCCAGCAGCCCACCGGGACTAGCGGGTAGAGAGAGTTTCTTC. Amino acid sequence: CASSPPGLAGRESFF.

The V call is TRBV20-1, the J call TRBJ2-5; 7 bases map to TRBD2. The CDR3 has 15 residues. V trimming: 5 bases; J trimming: 4 bases; junction bases outside the gene matches: 13. Per germline, CDR1 DFQATT and CDR2 SNEGSKA (reference sequence). CDR3 residues: CSAGNNRLARETQYF. In DNA form, the CDR3 reads TGCAGTGCTGGAAACAATAGACTAGCCCGAGAGACCCAGTACTTC.

A few counts support this clonotype. The chain joins TRBV7-6 to TRBJ1-1; D perhaps matches TRBD1 (5 bases). CDR1 and CDR2 from the germline V gene are SGHVS and FNYEAQ. Trimming took off 2 bases at V and 3 bases at J, with 10 bases between the two ends. This CDR3 is built from 14 residues. The DNA for the CDR3 is TGTGCCAGCAGCTTAACGATAGGGGACACTGAAGCTTTCTTT. Its translation is CASSLTIGDTEAFF.

The chain has TRBV27 and TRBJ1-5, with D unresolved. This CDR3 is 15 amino acids long. CDR1 and CDR2 from the germline V gene are MNHEY and SMNVEV (reference sequence). The germline V and J ends were trimmed by 3 bases and 0 bases, with 9 bases remaining between them. The CDR3 here is CASSLEANSNQPQHF. Written as DNA, the CDR3 is TGTGCCAGCAGTTTGGAGGCTAATAGCAATCAGCCCCAGCATTTT.

This clonotype occurred a few times. The chain recombines TRBV7-9 with TRBJ2-3, with D tentatively TRBD2 (6 bases). The CDR3 extends over 14 amino acids. Germline CDR1 SEHNR, CDR2 FQNEAQ (reference sequence). The germline V and J ends were trimmed by 3 bases and 2 bases, with 9 bases remaining between them. Here the CDR3 reads CASSLRGLTDTQYF. CDR3 bases: TGTGCCAGCAGCTTGCGGGGCCTCACAGATACGCAGTATTTT.

This clonotype was counted many times. The chain combines TRBV4-2 with TRBJ2-7; TRBD2 agrees at 7 bases. The trim removed 0 bases at V and 5 bases at J, leaving 10 bases unmatched. Germline CDR1 reads LGHNA; CDR2 reads YNFKEQ. This CDR3 has 16 residues. The CDR3 bases are TGTGCCAGCAGCCAAGATCCGGCGGGAGCCGTCAACGAGCAGTACTTC. Translated, it gives CASSQDPAGAVNEQYF.

This clonotype was picked up a small number of times. The chain couples TRBV9 to TRBJ1-2; no clear D. The CDR3 has 13 amino acids. Between the trimmed V and J ends, which lost 0 bases and 8 bases, there was a span of 11 bases. Per the germline V gene, CDR1 is SGDLS and CDR2 is YYNGEE. The CDR3 here is CASSVVGSLGYTF. In DNA form, the CDR3 reads TGTGCCAGCAGCGTAGTGGGGTCCCTGGGCTACACCTTC. The variable domain in full, completed from reference TRBV9 and TRBJ1-2, reads DSGVTQTPKHLITATGQRVTLRCSPRSGDLSVYWYQQSLDQGLQFLIQYYNGEERAKGNILERFSAQQFPDLHSELNLSSLELGDSALYFCASSVVGSLGYTFGSGTRLTVV.

This clonotype was seen repeatedly, ten times or more. This chain uses TRBV5-1 with TRBJ2-7; D tentatively fits TRBD1 or TRBD2 (5 bases each). The CDR3 has 12 residues. Between the trimmed V and J ends, which lost 8 bases and 5 bases, there was a span of 14 bases. Germline V CDR1 and CDR2: SGHRS, YFSETQ. CDR3 region: CASRTGTNEQYF. CDR3 nucleotides: TGCGCCAGTCGGACCGGGACCAACGAGCAGTACTTC.

The CDR3 nucleotides are TGTGCCAGCAGCTTAGATCCAGGGGTCAGGGAGCAGTTCTTC. It is translated as CASSLDPGVREQFF. V gene TRBV7-9 combines with J gene TRBJ2-1; TRBD1 might be the D (6 bases). This CDR3 contains 14 residues. Per germline, CDR1 SEHNR and CDR2 FQNEAQ (reference sequence). V was pared by 1 base and J by 10 bases, with 14 bases between.

This clonotype was seen a few times. The rearrangement uses TRBV6-1 and TRBJ2-7; no firm D call. The V gene lost 7 bases and the J gene lost 6 bases, with 13 bases spanning the gap. This CDR3 contains 12 residues. The germline V gene has CDR1 MNHNS and CDR2 SASEGT. The CDR3 nucleotides read TGTGCCAGCATCGGGTCGTCGTTCGAGCAGTACTTC. Its protein product is CASIGSSFEQYF.

At least ten counts were recorded for this clonotype. The chain uses TRBV5-1 and TRBJ2-7; D is perhaps TRBD2 (5 bases). CDR3 length: 15 residues. CDR1 and CDR2 from the germline V gene are SGHRS and YFSETQ. The ends were cut back, 2 bases at V and 5 bases at J, with 17 bases in the middle. CDR3 residues: CASSLKDSRSDEQYF. In nucleotides, the CDR3 is TGCGCCAGCAGCTTAAAGGACTCAAGGTCGGACGAGCAGTACTTC.

This clonotype was seen a handful of times. V gene TRBV5-5 combines with J gene TRBJ2-1, with 7 bases identical to TRBD2. From germline, CDR1 is SGHKS and CDR2 YYEKEE (reference sequence). The V segment lost 4 bases and the J segment 10 bases; nucleotides outside the gene matches: 8. This CDR3 has 13 residues. The CDR3 sequence is CASSVKTSWEQFF. The CDR3 coding sequence is TGTGCCAGCAGCGTCAAGACTAGCTGGGAGCAGTTCTTC.

This clonotype was found a few times. This chain connects TRBV12-5 to TRBJ2-4, with 7 bases lining up with TRBD1. CDR1 and CDR2 from the germline V gene are LGHNT and FRNRAP. Trimming at V came to 6 bases and at J to 3 bases, leaving 11 bases not matched to a gene. CDR3 size: 16 residues. The CDR3 region is CASGLEQGLGKNIQYF. For the CDR3, the DNA is TGTGCTAGTGGCCTAGAACAGGGGCTGGGCAAAAACATTCAGTACTTC.

This clonotype turned up a few times. The V and J genes are TRBV2 and TRBJ2-1; tentative D call: TRBD2 (5 bases). The CDR3 is 15 amino acids. V dropped 3 bases and J dropped 5 bases, with 14 bases sitting between them. The germline gives CDR1 SNHLY, CDR2 FYNNEI. Here the CDR3 DNA reads TGTGCCAGCAGTGATCCCGGACTTTTACACAATGAGCAGTTCTTC. Translated: CASSDPGLLHNEQFF.

This clonotype was observed a few times. CDR3 residues: CSARDLGRANTGELFF. CDR3 DNA sequence: TGCAGTGCTAGAGACCTGGGTCGCGCGAACACCGGGGAGCTGTTTTTT. The gene calls are TRBV20-1 and TRBJ2-2, with D hard to call. Per the germline V gene, CDR1 is DFQATT and CDR2 is SNEGSKA (reference sequence). The length of the CDR3 is 16 residues. Trimming shortened V by 0 bases and J by 0 bases, and 11 bases separated the two germline ends.

This clonotype showed up many times. The chain carries TRBV12-3 or TRBV12-4 and TRBJ1-2; unclear D gene. The V end lost 3 bases, the J end lost 3 bases, and 11 bases lay between the germline ends. The CDR3 has 14 amino acids. The CDR3, as DNA: TGTGCCAGCAGTTTTGGCGGCCCCGACTATGGCTACACCTTC. This gives the protein CASSFGGPDYGYTF.

Notes on this clonotype: Relative to the germline gene, one junction end is altered; a read error may explain this. The genes are TRBV6-1 and TRBJ2-6; 8 bases match TRBD1. CDR3 length equals 13 residues. Per the germline V gene, CDR1 is MNHNS and CDR2 is SASEGT. CDR3 sequence reads: CASSPQGVNVLTF. The CDR3 DNA sequence: TGTGCCAGCAGCCCACAGGGGGTCAACGTCCTGACTTTC.

The rearrangement joins TRBV27 to TRBJ1-3; perhaps TRBD1 as D (5 bases). The V gene's germline CDR1 is MNHEY and CDR2 SMNVEV (reference sequence). V gave up 5 bases and J gave up 0 bases, with 11 bases separating them. There are 15 residues in the CDR3. CDR3 bases: TGTGCCAGCAGTCAGGGCCGAAGCTCTGGAAACACCATATATTTT. Residues: CASSQGRSSGNTIYF.

This clonotype was found a few times. The chain combines TRBV29-1 with TRBJ2-5; the D is unclear. V was pared by 0 bases and J by 0 bases, with 8 bases between. This CDR3 is 14 amino acids long. From germline, CDR1 is SQVTM and CDR2 ANQGSEA. The CDR3 DNA follows: TGCAGCGTTGAAGATCTACTACACCAAGAGACCCAGTACTTC. The encoded protein is CSVEDLLHQETQYF.

As for this clonotype: One end of the junction does not line up with germline, which may come from a read error. The chain carries TRBV7-9 and TRBJ2-1; the D gene is possibly TRBD2 (5 bases). The CDR3 extends over 13 amino acids. Germline loops: CDR1 SEHNR, CDR2 FQNEAQ (reference sequence). This CDR3 reads CASTPDSYDEQFF. The CDR3 coding sequence is TGTGCCAGCACCCCGGACTCCTACGATGAGCAGTTCTTC.

This sequence joins TRBV29-1 and TRBJ2-2; D is possibly TRBD1 or TRBD2 (5 bases each). V was trimmed by 5 bases and J by 5 bases, leaving 18 bases between them. Germline V gene sequence: CDR1 SQVTM, CDR2 ANQGSEA. The length of the CDR3 is 15 residues. CDR3 coding DNA: TGCAGCGTTTTTTTTGTGCAGGGAGAAACCGGGGAGCTGTTTTTT. Its translation: CSVFFVQGETGELFF.

In this sample, this clonotype turned up many times. Its ends do not fully match the called genes, so a read error is possible. The chain has TRBV13 and TRBJ1-6, with 7 bases identical to TRBD1. Germline V gene lookup returns CDR1 PRHDT and CDR2 FYEKMQ (reference sequence). The length of the CDR3 is 16 residues. DNA of the CDR3: TGTGCCAGCAGCCTAGGACAGGAGTCTAATAATTCACCCCTCCACTTT. This translates into CASSLGQESNNSPLHF.